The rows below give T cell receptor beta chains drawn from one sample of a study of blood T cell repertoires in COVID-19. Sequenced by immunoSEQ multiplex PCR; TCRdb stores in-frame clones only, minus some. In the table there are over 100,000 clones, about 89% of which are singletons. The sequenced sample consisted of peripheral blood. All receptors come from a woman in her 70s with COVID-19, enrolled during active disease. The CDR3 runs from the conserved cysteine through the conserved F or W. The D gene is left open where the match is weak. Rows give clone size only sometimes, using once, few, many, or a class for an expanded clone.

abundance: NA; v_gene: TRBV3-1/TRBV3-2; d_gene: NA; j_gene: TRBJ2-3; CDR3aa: CASSPGTSTDTQYF; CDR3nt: TGTGCCAGCAGCCCCGGGACTAGCACAGATACGCAGTATTTT
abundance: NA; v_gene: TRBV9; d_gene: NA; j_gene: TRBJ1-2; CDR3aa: CASSVAPGGEGYTF; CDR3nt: TGTGCCAGCAGCGTAGCTCCGGGGGGAGAGGGCTACACCTTC
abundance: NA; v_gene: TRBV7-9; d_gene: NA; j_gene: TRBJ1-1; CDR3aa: CASSPAGFGTEAFF; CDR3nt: TGTGCCAGCAGCCCAGCGGGGTTTGGCACTGAAGCTTTCTTT
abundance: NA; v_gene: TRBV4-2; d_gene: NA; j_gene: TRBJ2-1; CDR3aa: CASSRVEGLPYNEQFF; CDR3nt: TGTGCCAGCAGCCGAGTGGAGGGACTCCCCTACAATGAGCAGTTCTTC
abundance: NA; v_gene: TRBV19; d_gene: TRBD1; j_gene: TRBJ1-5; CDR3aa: CASSRRDSLNQPQHF; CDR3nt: TGTGCCAGTAGTCGCCGGGACAGCCTAAATCAGCCCCAGCATTTT
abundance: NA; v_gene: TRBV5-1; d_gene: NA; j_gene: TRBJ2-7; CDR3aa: CASSLGAMAGPYEQYF; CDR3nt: TGCGCCAGCAGCTTGGGGGCCATGGCGGGACCCTACGAGCAGTACTTC
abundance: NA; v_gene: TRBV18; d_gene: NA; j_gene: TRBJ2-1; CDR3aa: CASSPTGLSYNEQFF; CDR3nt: TGTGCCAGCTCACCAACAGGCCTTTCCTACAATGAGCAGTTCTTC
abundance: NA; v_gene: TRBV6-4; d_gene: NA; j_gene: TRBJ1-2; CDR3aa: CATQDMRQVDYGYTF; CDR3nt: TGTGCCACACAGGACATGCGGCAGGTCGACTATGGCTACACCTTC
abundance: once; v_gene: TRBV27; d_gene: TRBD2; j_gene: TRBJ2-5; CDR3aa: CASRGLARVEETQYF; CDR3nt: TGTGCCAGCAGGGGACTAGCAAGAGTTGAAGAGACCCAGTACTTC
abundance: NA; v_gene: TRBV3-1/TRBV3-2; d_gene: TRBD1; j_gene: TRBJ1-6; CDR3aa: CASSVDRVNSPLHF; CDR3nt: TGTGCCAGCAGCGTGGACAGGGTCAATTCACCCCTCCACTTT
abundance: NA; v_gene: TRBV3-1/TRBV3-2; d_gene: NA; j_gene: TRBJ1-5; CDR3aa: CASSQEPQGLGQPQHF; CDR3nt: TGTGCCAGCAGCCAAGAGCCCCAGGGATTGGGTCAGCCCCAGCATTTT
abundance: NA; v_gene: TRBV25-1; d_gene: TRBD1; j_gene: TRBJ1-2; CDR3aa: CASSDPTRQGAPNYGYTF; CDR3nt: TGTGCCAGCAGTGATCCTACGAGACAGGGGGCTCCTAACTATGGCTACACCTTC
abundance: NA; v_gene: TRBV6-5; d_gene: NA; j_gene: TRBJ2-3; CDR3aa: CASSYFLAVGSDTQYF; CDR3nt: TGTGCCAGCAGTTACTTTCTGGCGGTAGGATCAGATACGCAGTATTTT